The T cell receptor (beta chain) under discussion was sequenced for a study of cytomegalovirus exposure and HLA in healthy donors. A few counts support this clone. Its antigen is not known. The PCR was carried out with 60 Vbeta primers and 13 Jbeta primers. Here immunoSEQ multiplex PCR was the method, and the copy in TCRdb shows in-frame clones only, minus some. The repertoire includes about 120,000 clones, about 73% of them detected once, and 3% to 4% sits in the top ten. General study results and limits: Rare TCR sequences dominated, though some public TCRs recurred in many donors. Presence/absence results assume similar sequencing depth per donor, which may not hold. When analyzed later, a missense DCLRE1C variant was found to be linked to TCR beta V- and J-gene trimming. A later analysis reportedly found that, within productive TCRs, an Asian-associated ancestry cluster had fewer N-insertions than the mean observed across the 666 donors.

The CDR3 runs 15 residues. Germline CDR1 SGHRS, CDR2 YFSETQ. J lost 4 bases, V lost 6 bases, and 7 bases had no gene match. Sequencing was done on a sample of PBMCs. This receptor was obtained from a woman aged 25 to 39 in good health and CMV-seropositive. The chain uses TRBV5-1 and TRBJ2-2; TRBD2 matches 9 bases. The CDR3 region has the DNA TGCGCCAGCAAGGCGGGGGGGCCGGTCACCGGGGAGCTGTTTTTT. Translation gives CASKAGGPVTGELFF.